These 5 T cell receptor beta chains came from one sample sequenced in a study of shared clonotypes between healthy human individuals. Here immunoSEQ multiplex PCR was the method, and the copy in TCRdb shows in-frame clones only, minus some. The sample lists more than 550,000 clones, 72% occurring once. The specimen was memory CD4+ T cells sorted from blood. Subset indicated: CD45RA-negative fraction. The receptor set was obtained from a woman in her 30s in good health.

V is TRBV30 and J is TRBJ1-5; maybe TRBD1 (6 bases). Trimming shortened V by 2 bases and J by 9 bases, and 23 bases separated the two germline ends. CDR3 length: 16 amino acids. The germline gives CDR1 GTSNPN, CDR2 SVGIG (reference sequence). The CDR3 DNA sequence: TGTGCCTGGAGTCCGGGGACATTTCCTGAGGGGATGCCCCAGCATTTT. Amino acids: CAWSPGTFPEGMPQHF.

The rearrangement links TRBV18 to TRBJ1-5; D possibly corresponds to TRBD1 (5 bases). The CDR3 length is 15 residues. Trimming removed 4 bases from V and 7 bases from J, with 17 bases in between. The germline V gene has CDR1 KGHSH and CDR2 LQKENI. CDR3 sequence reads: CASSQIDGGDQPQHF. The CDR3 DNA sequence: TGTGCCAGCTCACAAATCGATGGGGGGGACCAGCCCCAGCATTTT.

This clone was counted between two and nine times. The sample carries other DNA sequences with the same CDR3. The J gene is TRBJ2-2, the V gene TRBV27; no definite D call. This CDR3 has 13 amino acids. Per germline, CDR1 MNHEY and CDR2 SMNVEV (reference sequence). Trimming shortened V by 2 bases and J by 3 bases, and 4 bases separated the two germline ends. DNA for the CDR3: TGTGCCAGCAGTTTAGGGGACACCGGGGAGCTGTTTTTT. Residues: CASSLGDTGELFF.

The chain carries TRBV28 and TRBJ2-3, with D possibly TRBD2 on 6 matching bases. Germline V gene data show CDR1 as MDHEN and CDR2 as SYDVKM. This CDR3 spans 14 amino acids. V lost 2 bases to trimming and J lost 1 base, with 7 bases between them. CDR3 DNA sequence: TGTGCCAGCAGTTTAGCGGGGCGCACAGATACGCAGTATTTT. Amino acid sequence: CASSLAGRTDTQYF.

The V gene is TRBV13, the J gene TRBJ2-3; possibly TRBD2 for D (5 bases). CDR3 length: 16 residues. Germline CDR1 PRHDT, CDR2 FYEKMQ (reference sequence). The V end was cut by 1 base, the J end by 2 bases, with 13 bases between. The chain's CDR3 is CASSLEAGPNTDTQYF. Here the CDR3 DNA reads TGTGCCAGCAGCTTAGAGGCGGGCCCAAACACAGATACGCAGTATTTT.